These T cell receptor beta chains were read from a single sample in a study of follicular helper T cells after annual influenza vaccination. TCRdb's copy holds only in-frame clones and misses some; the assay was immunoSEQ multiplex PCR. The sample has under 9,500 clones; 70% to 90% are singletons. The source was CXCR5+ CD38- circulating T follicular helper cells from blood, collected on the day of influenza vaccination. These receptors all stem from an adult who received the influenza vaccine. Both conserved end residues are part of each CDR3. A D gene is named only where the DNA matches it firmly. For some rows the clone size is stated as once, few or many, or as a class when expanded; others skip it.

V gene	clone size	D gene	J gene	CDR3 protein	CDR3 DNA
TRBV7-9	.	.	TRBJ1-6	CASSLVGGYNSPLHF	TGTGCCAGCAGCTTAGTCGGAGGGTACAATTCACCCCTCCACTTT
TRBV11-1	once	.	TRBJ1-5	CASSLGGAENQPQHF	TGTGCCAGCAGCTTAGGGGGGGCGGAAAATCAGCCCCAGCATTTT
TRBV11-2	.	.	TRBJ2-3	CASTGSTDTQYF	TGTGCCAGCACCGGTAGCACAGATACGCAGTATTTT
TRBV5-1	.	.	TRBJ1-2	CASSAAGLGAVRNYGYTF	TGCGCCAGCAGCGCGGCTGGTCTCGGGGCAGTAAGGAACTATGGCTACACCTTC
TRBV5-1	.	.	TRBJ2-1	CASSLAQDGYNEQFF	TGCGCCAGCAGCTTGGCTCAAGATGGTTACAATGAGCAGTTCTTC
TRBV6-1	.	TRBD2	TRBJ2-1	CAILSGVGYNEQFF	TGTGCCATCCTAAGCGGGGTGGGCTACAATGAGCAGTTCTTC
TRBV11-2	once	.	TRBJ1-3	CASSLRTANSGNTIYF	TGTGCCAGCAGCTTGCGGACAGCGAACTCTGGAAACACCATATATTTT
TRBV30	.	.	TRBJ2-2	CAWSVLYLLGKGSGGELFF	TGTGCCTGGAGTGTACTCTATCTTCTAGGGAAGGGGTCGGGCGGGGAGCTGTTTTTT
TRBV6-1	.	.	TRBJ1-1	CASSLRGGAFF	TGTGCCAGCAGCCTCAGGGGAGGAGCTTTCTTT
TRBV7-2	once	TRBD1	TRBJ1-1	CASSFGTDNTEAFF	TGTGCCAGCAGCTTCGGGACAGACAACACTGAAGCTTTCTTT
TRBV14	.	.	TRBJ2-1	CASGTDYNEQFF	TGTGCCAGCGGGACGGACTACAATGAGCAGTTCTTC
TRBV7-9	.	TRBD2	TRBJ2-1	CASIPSGSSYNEQFF	TGTGCCAGCATCCCTAGCGGGAGCTCCTACAATGAGCAGTTCTTC
TRBV18	.	TRBD1	TRBJ1-4	CASSLTGQGSATNEKLFF	TGTGCCAGCTCCCTTACGGGACAGGGGTCTGCAACTAATGAAAAACTGTTTTTT
TRBV27	.	.	TRBJ2-7	CASSLGRSYEQYF	TGTGCCAGCAGCTTGGGGCGCTCCTACGAGCAGTACTTC
TRBV19	.	.	TRBJ2-2	CASSTFEGGELFF	TGTGCCAGTAGTACCTTCGAAGGCGGGGAGCTGTTTTTT
TRBV10-3	.	.	TRBJ1-2	CAISEQEVGYTF	TGTGCCATCAGTGAGCAGGAAGTTGGCTACACCTTC
TRBV30	.	TRBD2	TRBJ2-1	CAWSRLAGGGDEQFF	TGTGCCTGGAGTAGACTAGCGGGGGGAGGGGATGAGCAGTTCTTC
TRBV5-4	.	.	TRBJ2-7	CASSLAGSGTYEQYF	TGTGCCAGCAGCTTAGCAGGGAGTGGGACCTACGAGCAGTACTTC
TRBV19	.	.	TRBJ2-1	CASRRREKNEQFF	TGTGCCAGTAGAAGAAGAGAGAAAAATGAGCAGTTCTTC
TRBV18	.	TRBD1	TRBJ2-7	CASSPGDSSYEQYF	TGTGCCAGCTCACCGGGGGACAGTTCCTACGAGCAGTACTTC
TRBV7-9	.	.	TRBJ2-7	CASAGGGRTSYEQYF	TGTGCCAGCGCTGGAGGTGGCCGTACATCCTACGAGCAGTACTTC
TRBV5-1	.	.	TRBJ2-1	CASSWSDNNEQFF	TGCGCCAGCAGTTGGAGCGATAACAATGAGCAGTTCTTC
TRBV30	.	.	TRBJ1-6	CAWSVGSPLHF	TGTGCCTGGAGTGTCGGGTCACCCCTCCACTTT
TRBV10-3	.	.	TRBJ2-3	CAISGDGRTDTQYF	TGTGCCATCAGTGGGGACGGGCGCACAGATACGCAGTATTTT
TRBV30	.	TRBD1	TRBJ1-6	CACQIGQGLSPLHF	TGTGCCTGCCAGATAGGACAGGGGCTTTCACCCCTCCACTTT
TRBV10-3	.	.	TRBJ1-5	CAISESGSNQPQHF	TGTGCCATCAGTGAGTCCGGCAGCAATCAGCCCCAGCATTTT
TRBV7-2	.	TRBD1	TRBJ2-3	CASSLSQGAPDTQYF	TGTGCCAGCAGCTTATCTCAGGGGGCCCCAGATACGCAGTATTTT
TRBV11-2	.	TRBD1	TRBJ2-1	CASSPTGNNEQFF	TGTGCCAGCAGCCCGACAGGGAACAATGAGCAGTTCTTC
TRBV5-1	.	TRBD1	TRBJ2-7	CASSLASQGARYF	TGCGCCAGCAGCTTGGCCTCGCAGGGGGCTAGGTACTTC
TRBV5-4	.	TRBD2	TRBJ2-1	CASSPLAGDNEQFF	TGTGCCAGCAGCCCCCTAGCGGGGGACAATGAGCAGTTCTTC
TRBV10-2	.	.	TRBJ2-7	CASSDPHVYEQYF	TGCGCCAGCAGTGATCCCCACGTATACGAGCAGTACTTC
TRBV14	few	TRBD2	TRBJ2-7	CASHRLAGLGLYEQYF	TGTGCCAGCCACCGGCTAGCGGGGCTGGGGCTCTACGAGCAGTACTTC
TRBV10-2	.	.	TRBJ1-1	CASSEWDGMNTEAFF	TGCGCCAGCAGTGAGTGGGATGGTATGAACACTGAAGCTTTCTTT
TRBV5-6	.	TRBD2	TRBJ2-5	CASSWTSGVGTQYF	TGTGCCAGCAGCTGGACTAGCGGCGTTGGGACCCAGTACTTC
TRBV19	.	.	TRBJ1-6	CASSDQGGAYNSPLHF	TGTGCCAGTAGTGACCAGGGAGGGGCTTATAATTCACCCCTCCACTTT
TRBV19	.	.	TRBJ2-7	CASKPTDRGYEQYF	TGTGCCAGTAAACCCACGGACAGAGGCTACGAGCAGTACTTC
TRBV11-3	.	TRBD1	TRBJ2-6	CASSTGQGNLAGANVLTF	TGTGCCAGCAGCACGGGACAGGGAAATCTCGCTGGGGCCAACGTCCTGACTTTC
TRBV2	.	.	TRBJ2-4	CASSEEEAKNIQYF	TGTGCCAGCAGTGAAGAAGAGGCCAAAAACATTCAGTACTTC
TRBV28	.	TRBD1	TRBJ1-1	CASRPPGQVRTEAFF	TGTGCCAGCAGACCTCCGGGACAGGTTCGGACTGAAGCTTTCTTT
TRBV5-4	few	.	TRBJ1-2	CASSLAGQNYGYTF	TGTGCCAGCAGCTTGGCAGGGCAAAACTATGGCTACACCTTC
TRBV18	.	TRBD1	TRBJ1-1	CASSPTGENTEAFF	TGTGCCAGCTCACCTACAGGGGAGAACACTGAAGCTTTCTTT
TRBV4-3	.	.	TRBJ2-3	CASSQTRGGTQYF	TGCGCCAGCAGCCAGACCAGGGGGGGTACGCAGTATTTT
TRBV5-4	.	.	TRBJ2-3	CASSQSYFTDTQYF	TGTGCCAGCAGCCAGAGCTATTTCACAGATACGCAGTATTTT
TRBV9	.	.	TRBJ2-1	CASSVDRGTGEQFF	TGTGCCAGCAGCGTAGATCGGGGCACTGGTGAGCAGTTCTTC
TRBV28	once	.	TRBJ2-2	CASSSRAGELFF	TGTGCCAGCAGTTCCAGGGCCGGGGAGCTGTTTTTT
TRBV18	once	.	TRBJ2-4	CASSPVDPLKNIQYF	TGTGCCAGCTCACCGGTTGACCCTTTAAAAAACATTCAGTACTTC
TRBV9	once	TRBD2	TRBJ2-2	CASSVEASGGELFF	TGTGCCAGCAGCGTAGAAGCTAGCGGGGGGGAGCTGTTTTTT
TRBV5-1	.	TRBD1	TRBJ2-7	CASSSGQGQIYEQYF	TGCGCCAGCAGCTCTGGACAGGGCCAGATCTACGAGCAGTACTTC